This T cell receptor (beta chain) was found in a study of T-cell reconstitution after alpha-beta-depleted transplantation in children. Overall study findings and caveats: In some patients, recipient T cells and intrathymic progenitors surviving conditioning explained high day-60 diversity. The main origin of T-cell counts and diversity one year after transplant was newly produced T cells.

Unique molecular identifiers were used in preparing the TCRbeta library. One entry per CDR3 protein, called by TCRdb with MiXCR from the PCR reads. The data hold 130,000 to 150,000 distinct CDR3 sequences, with around 8.5% observed a single time. The CDR3 runs 15 residues. The germline V gene has CDR1 LGHDT and CDR2 YNNKEL (reference sequence). V lost 1 base and J lost 2, with 11 bases in between. This clonotype came up a few times. Its antigen is not identified. The source material was PBMCs, mostly from graft donor cells, sampled 180 days after TCRalphabeta/CD19-depleted stem cell transplant. V and J are TRBV3-1 and TRBJ1-1, with D uncertain. This clonotype originated in a female patient aged 2 to 10 who had a stem cell transplant for congenital amegakaryocytic thrombocytopenia, so the T cells may come from the graft donor. The CDR3 region has the DNA TGTGCCAGCAGCCAAGGTCCAGCCGCAAACACTGAAGCTTTCTTT. As protein: CASSQGPAANTEAFF.